This T cell receptor (beta chain) was documented in a study of T cell repertoires in cytomegalovirus infection. For the study at large: Public TCR beta signature analysis indicated the presence of both CMV infection and matching HLA type.

This clonotype appeared many times. The antigen is unknown. Study-level findings and limits: Based on cumulative public TCR beta family frequency, carriers of CMV plus the relevant HLA were identified.

Via MiXCR, TCRdb re-called the reads, giving one row per CDR3 protein. Of roughly 630,000 distinct CDR3 sequences in the sample, roughly 26% were seen once. The CDR3 is made up of 16 amino acids. Germline trimming cut 0 bases from V and 4 bases from J; bases unmatched to any gene: 5. Per the germline V gene, CDR1 is SEHNR and CDR2 is FQNEAQ (reference sequence). The clonotype comes from a human donor in good health (CMV status not recorded). Some clones in this sample may be carry-over from other donors' samples. The sample consisted of CD8+ T cells from PBMCs. The rearrangement joins TRBV7-9 to TRBJ1-5; 8 bases are shared with TRBD1. The CDR3: CASSLAGTGPNQPQHF. In nucleotides, the CDR3 is TGTGCCAGCAGCTTAGCGGGGACAGGACCAAATCAGCCCCAGCATTTT. Together with reference TRBV7-9 and TRBJ1-5, the CDR3 gives the full variable domain: DTGVSQNPRHKITKRGQNVTFRCDPISEHNRLYWYRQTLGQGPEFLTYFQNEAQLEKSRLLSDRFSAERPKGSFSTLEIQRTEQGDSAMYLCASSLAGTGPNQPQHFGDGTRLSIL.